The sequence of this TCR beta chain was determined in a study of preoperative IRX-2 immunotherapy in early breast cancer. The germline V gene encodes CDR1 SGHRS and CDR2 YFSETQ. There are 15 residues in the CDR3. Trimming removed 1 base at V and 0 bases at J, with 7 bases between. This table comes from immunoSEQ multiplex PCR, and its TCRdb copy is limited to in-frame clones, with some not included. The sample includes more than 35,000 clones, about 72% of them seen just once. Treatment denoted: preoperative locoregional IRX-2 cytokine immunotherapy. Preoperative locoregional IRX-2 cytokine immunotherapy was tested in the phase Ib source study.

This TCR derives from a human donor with breast cancer. This rearrangement joins TRBV5-1 to TRBJ2-2; TRBD1 might be the D (5 bases). The sample consisted of tumor tissue, taken after IRX-2 immunotherapy. This CDR3 reads CASSLSTANTGELFF. For the CDR3, the DNA is TGCGCCAGCAGCTTGTCGACAGCGAACACCGGGGAGCTGTTTTTT.